Listed below are T cell receptor beta chains from one sample, sequenced in a study of T cells in Graves' hyperthyroidism and ophthalmopathy. MiXCR, run by TCRdb on the multiplex PCR reads, gives a single entry per CDR3 protein. The sample includes hundreds of thousands of distinct CDR3 sequences, 14% to 15% of them seen just once. Sequencing was performed on blood. The receptors were sampled from a woman between 40 and 50 years old with Graves' ophthalmopathy. Both conserved end residues are part of each CDR3. A D gene is named only where the DNA matches it firmly. Clone size, where shown, is once, few, many, or a class for clones that have expanded.

J | size | D | V | DNA | CDR3
TRBJ2-2 | many | TRBD2 | TRBV6-1 | TGTGCCAGCAGCCTTGCCCCCGCGGGAGGGTTCGGGGAGCTGTTTTTT | CASSLAPAGGFGELFF
TRBJ1-2 | many | NA | TRBV14 | TGTGCCAGCAGCCATGCCAGGGGTGGCTACACCTTC | CASSHARGGYTF
TRBJ2-7 | NA | TRBD2 | TRBV6-2/TRBV6-3 | TGTGCCAGCAGTTACACTCCCTCGTGGACTAGCGGGAGTACAGAGCAGTACTTC | CASSYTPSWTSGSTEQYF
TRBJ1-1 | many | TRBD1 | TRBV7-8 | TGTGCCAGCAGCTTACTGTCCGGGACAGCGAAAGCTTTCTTT | CASSLLSGTAKAFF
TRBJ1-1 | many | NA | TRBV10-3 | TGTGCCATCAGTGAGCCCCGGGCAGGGGCTATGAACACTGAAGCTTTCTTT | CAISEPRAGAMNTEAFF
TRBJ2-7 | many | NA | TRBV16 | TGTGCCAGCAGCCAGGGATGGGGGCTCTACGAGCAGTACTTC | CASSQGWGLYEQYF
TRBJ1-5 | many | NA | TRBV20-1 | TGCAGTGGAGGAGGGAACGGTAATCAGCCCCAGCATTTT | CSGGGNGNQPQHF
TRBJ2-7 | many | NA | TRBV3-1 | TGTGCCAGCAGCCGAGCGGAAACCTACGAGCAGTACTTC | CASSRAETYEQYF
TRBJ2-3 | NA | TRBD2 | TRBV24-1 | TGTGCCACCAGTGATTTGACGGGACTAGCGGGAAAAACAGATACGCAGTATTTT | CATSDLTGLAGKTDTQYF
TRBJ1-1 | NA | NA | TRBV28 | TGTGCCAGCATTAACGGCAGGGAATCTGAAGCTTTCTTT | CASINGRESEAFF
TRBJ1-5 | NA | TRBD1 | TRBV6-2/TRBV6-3 | TGTGCCAGCAAACGGGGCGGCGGACAGGCGGGCAATCAGCCCCAGCATTTT | CASKRGGGQAGNQPQHF
TRBJ2-7 | many | NA | TRBV3-1 | TGTGCCAGCAGCCAAGGGTTTGGGAATACAGAGCAGTACTTC | CASSQGFGNTEQYF
TRBJ2-7 | many | TRBD1 | TRBV28 | TGTGCCAGCGTTGGAAAATGGACAGGGTGGCCCTACGAGCAGTACTTC | CASVGKWTGWPYEQYF
TRBJ2-7 | many | NA | TRBV12-3/TRBV12-4 | TGTGCCAGCAGTTTCCTAGGGTTAAGCTCCTACGAGCAGTACTTC | CASSFLGLSSYEQYF
TRBJ1-1 | many | NA | TRBV7-2 | TGTGCCAGCAGCTCATCTCCAGGGAACACTGAAGCTTTCTTT | CASSSSPGNTEAFF
TRBJ2-6 | few | NA | TRBV2 | TGTGCCAGCAGCGTAAACTCTGGGGCCAACGTCCTGACTTTC | CASSVNSGANVLTF
TRBJ2-7 | few | NA | TRBV7-2 | TGTGCCAGCAGCGAGCAGGGGTACGGAGAATACGAGCAGTACTTC | CASSEQGYGEYEQYF
TRBJ2-5 | many | TRBD1 | TRBV11-2 | TGTGCCAGCAGTTTGGACAGGGAAGAGACCCAGTACTTC | CASSLDREETQYF
TRBJ2-6 | NA | TRBD2 | TRBV27 | TGTGCCAGCAGCCTGGGACTACCCGTCTCCGGAGCCAACGTCCTGACTTTC | CASSLGLPVSGANVLTF
TRBJ2-5 | many | NA | TRBV7-2 | TGTGCCAGCAGCCCCCCCGGGACCATCCAAGAGACCCAGTACTTC | CASSPPGTIQETQYF
TRBJ1-2 | many | TRBD1 | TRBV12-3/TRBV12-4 | TGTGCCAGCAGTTTAGCGGACAGGAACTATGGCTACACCTTC | CASSLADRNYGYTF
TRBJ2-2 | few | NA | TRBV4-2 | TGTGCCAGCAGCCAAGATACCAGGGAGAACACCGGGGAGCTGTTTTTT | CASSQDTRENTGELFF
TRBJ1-2 | many | TRBD1 | TRBV28 | TGTGCCAGCAGTTCAACGACAGGGGACGCGGGGGTCTTC | CASSSTTGDAGVF
TRBJ2-1 | few | NA | TRBV12-5 | TGTGCTAGTGGTTTGGGGGAAGAGCAGTTCTTC | CASGLGEEQFF
TRBJ2-7 | many | NA | TRBV15 | TGTGCCACCAGCAACGGACAAAATTACGAGCAGTACTTC | CATSNGQNYEQYF
TRBJ2-5 | NA | NA | TRBV2 | TGTGCCAGCAGTGAAATGGGGGACTCTCAAGAGACCCAGTACTTC | CASSEMGDSQETQYF
TRBJ1-3 | few | NA | TRBV30 | TGTGCCTGGGCAGGGAGCCCCACGAGCATTCCTGGAAACACCATATATTTT | CAWAGSPTSIPGNTIYF
TRBJ2-7 | many | TRBD1 | TRBV2 | TGTGCCAGCAGGTCAGGGGGCCACGAGCAGTACTTC | CASRSGGHEQYF
TRBJ1-6 | few | NA | TRBV12-3/TRBV12-4 | TGTGCCAGCAGTTTCGGGAACAGGTTTAGGAATTCACCCCTCCACTTT | CASSFGNRFRNSPLHF
TRBJ1-1 | many | NA | TRBV15 | TGTGCCACCAGCGACCGGGGCTTGAACACTGAAGCTTTCTTT | CATSDRGLNTEAFF
TRBJ1-2 | few | TRBD1 | TRBV27 | TGTGCCAGCAGTTTAAAGGGGGCGAAGGATGGCTACACCTTC | CASSLKGAKDGYTF
TRBJ2-7 | many | NA | TRBV6-2/TRBV6-3 | TGTGCCAGCAGTTGGACAGAGGAACTCTACGAGCAGTACTTC | CASSWTEELYEQYF
TRBJ1-5 | NA | NA | TRBV12-3/TRBV12-4 | TGTGCCAGCAGTATAGCCGGGGATTGGAGCAATCAGCCCCAGCATTTT | CASSIAGDWSNQPQHF
TRBJ1-2 | many | NA | TRBV6-2/TRBV6-3 | TGTGCCAGCAGTTACCGCAGTACCTATGGCTACACCTTC | CASSYRSTYGYTF
TRBJ2-7 | many | TRBD2 | TRBV7-9 | TGTGCCAGCAGCCCTAGCGGGAGTGTCGAGCAGTACTTC | CASSPSGSVEQYF
TRBJ2-7 | many | NA | TRBV27 | TGTGCCAGCAGTTTGATGGCGGTCCCCGTATCCTACGAGCAGTACTTC | CASSLMAVPVSYEQYF
TRBJ2-2 | many | TRBD2 | TRBV28 | TGTGCCAGCAGTGGGACTAGCGAGAACACCGGGGAGCTGTTTTTT | CASSGTSENTGELFF
TRBJ1-2 | many | NA | TRBV6-1 | TGTGCCAGCAGTGAAGATGGGGGGTTCATGATCTATGGCTACACCTTC | CASSEDGGFMIYGYTF
TRBJ2-7 | many | TRBD1 | TRBV7-9 | TGTGCCAGCAGCGCCAGACAGGGCGCCTACGAGCAGTACTTC | CASSARQGAYEQYF
TRBJ2-5 | many | NA | TRBV20-1 | TGCAGTGCTAGATCCTCGGCGGGCCAAGAGACCCAGTACTTC | CSARSSAGQETQYF
TRBJ2-3 | many | NA | TRBV12-3/TRBV12-4 | TGTGCCAGCAGTTTTTACAGCTCCACAGATACGCAGTATTTT | CASSFYSSTDTQYF
TRBJ1-5 | many | NA | TRBV4-2 | TGTGCCAGCAGCCAAGGACAGCAGGATAGCAATCAGCCCCAGCATTTT | CASSQGQQDSNQPQHF
TRBJ2-7 | many | NA | TRBV6-7 | TGTGCCAGCAGTTTCTCTTTCTCGTACGAGCAGTACTTC | CASSFSFSYEQYF
TRBJ2-7 | many | NA | TRBV6-2/TRBV6-3 | TGTGCCAGCAGTTACGAACGACGGAGTAGCTCCTACGAGCAGTACTTC | CASSYERRSSSYEQYF
TRBJ2-7 | NA | TRBD2 | TRBV12-3/TRBV12-4 | TGTGCCAGCAGTTTAGGGACTAGCGGGAGCGACGAGCAGTACTTC | CASSLGTSGSDEQYF